Sequencing of this TCR beta chain was carried out in a study of blood T cell repertoires in COVID-19. The method was immunoSEQ multiplex PCR; TCRdb's version includes in-frame clones alone and lacks a portion of them. The sample has roughly 250,000 clones, about four fifths seen once. This clonotype was obtained from a woman in her sixties with active or convalescent COVID-19. The sample consisted of peripheral blood.

CDR3 residues: CASSPTSSSYNEQFF. For the CDR3, the DNA is TGCGCCAGCAGCCCGACTAGCTCCTCCTACAATGAGCAGTTCTTC. The rearrangement uses TRBV5-1 and TRBJ2-1; the match to TRBD2 covers 7 bases. CDR1 and CDR2 (germline): SGHRS, YFSETQ. V was pared by 4 bases and J by 0 bases, with 4 bases of the junction left unmatched. CDR3 size: 15 residues.